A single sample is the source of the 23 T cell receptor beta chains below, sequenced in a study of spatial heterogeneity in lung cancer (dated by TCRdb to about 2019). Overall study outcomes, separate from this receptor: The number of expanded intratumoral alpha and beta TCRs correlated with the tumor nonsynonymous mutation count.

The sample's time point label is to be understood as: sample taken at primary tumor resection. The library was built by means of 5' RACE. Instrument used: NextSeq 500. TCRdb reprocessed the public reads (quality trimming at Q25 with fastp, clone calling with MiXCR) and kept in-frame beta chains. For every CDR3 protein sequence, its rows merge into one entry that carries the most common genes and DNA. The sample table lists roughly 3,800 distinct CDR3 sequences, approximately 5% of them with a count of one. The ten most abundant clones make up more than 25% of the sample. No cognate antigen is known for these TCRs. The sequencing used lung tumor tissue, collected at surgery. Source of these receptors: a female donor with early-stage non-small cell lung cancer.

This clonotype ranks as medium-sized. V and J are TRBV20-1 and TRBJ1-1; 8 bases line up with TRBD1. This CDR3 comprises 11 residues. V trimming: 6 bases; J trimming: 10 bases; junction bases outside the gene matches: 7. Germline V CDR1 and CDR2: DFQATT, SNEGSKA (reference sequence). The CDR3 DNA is TGCAGTGCAGGTCTACAGGGGGGAGCTTTCTTT. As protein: CSAGLQGGAFF.

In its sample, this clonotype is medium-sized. CDR3 sequence (DNA): TGTGCCAGCTCACCCCCCGGACAGGGTAGGAAGTGGACTGAAGCTTTCTTT. Its protein product is CASSPPGQGRKWTEAFF. V usage is TRBV18 and J usage is TRBJ1-1, with 8 bases aligning to TRBD1. Germline V gene sequence: CDR1 KGHSH, CDR2 LQKENI. The CDR3 covers 17 residues. Trimming cost V 3 bases and J 5 bases; bases outside gene matches: 14.

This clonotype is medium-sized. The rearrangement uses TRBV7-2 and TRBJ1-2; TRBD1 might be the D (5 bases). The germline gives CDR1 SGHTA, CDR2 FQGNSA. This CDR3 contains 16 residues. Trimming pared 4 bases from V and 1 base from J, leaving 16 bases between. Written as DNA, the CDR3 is TGTGCCAGCAGCTCCCCGCTTGGCAGGGATAACTATGGCTACACCTTC. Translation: CASSSPLGRDNYGYTF.

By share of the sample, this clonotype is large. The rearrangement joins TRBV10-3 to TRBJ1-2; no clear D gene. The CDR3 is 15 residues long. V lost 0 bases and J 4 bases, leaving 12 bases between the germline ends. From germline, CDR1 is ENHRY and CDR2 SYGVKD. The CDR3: CAISESPEGGYGYTF. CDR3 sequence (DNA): TGTGCCATCAGTGAGTCGCCAGAGGGAGGCTATGGCTACACCTTC.

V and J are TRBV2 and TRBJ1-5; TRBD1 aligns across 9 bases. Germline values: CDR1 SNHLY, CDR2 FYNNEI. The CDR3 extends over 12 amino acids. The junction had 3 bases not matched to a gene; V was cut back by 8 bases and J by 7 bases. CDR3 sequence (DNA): TGTGCCAGCGGACAGGGGTACCAGCCCCAGCATTTT. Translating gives CASGQGYQPQHF.

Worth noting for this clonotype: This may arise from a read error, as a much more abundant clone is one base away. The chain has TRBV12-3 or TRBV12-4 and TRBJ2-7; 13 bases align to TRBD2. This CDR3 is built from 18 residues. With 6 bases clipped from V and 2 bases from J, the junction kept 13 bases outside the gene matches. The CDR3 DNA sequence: TGTGCCAGCAGCCGGACTAGCGGGAGCTACGGGGGGACCTACGAGCAGTACTTC. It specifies CASSRTSGSYGGTYEQYF.

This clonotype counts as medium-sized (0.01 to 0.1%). The CDR3 is CASSLAGTSGTDTQYF. The DNA of the CDR3 is TGCGCCAGCAGCTTGGCCGGGACTAGCGGGACAGATACGCAGTATTTT. The V call is TRBV5-1, the J call TRBJ2-3; 12 positions match TRBD2. V shed 0 bases and J 3 bases; nucleotides not matched to a gene: 2. The CDR3 has 16 residues. The germline V gene has CDR1 SGHRS and CDR2 YFSETQ. The full variable domain, with the rest looked up from reference TRBV5-1 and TRBJ2-3, is KAGVTQTPRYLIKTRGQQVTLSCSPISGHRSVSWYQQTPGQGLQFLFEYFSETQRNKGNFPGRFSGRQFSNSRSEMNVSTLELGDSALYLCASSLAGTSGTDTQYFGPGTRLTVL.

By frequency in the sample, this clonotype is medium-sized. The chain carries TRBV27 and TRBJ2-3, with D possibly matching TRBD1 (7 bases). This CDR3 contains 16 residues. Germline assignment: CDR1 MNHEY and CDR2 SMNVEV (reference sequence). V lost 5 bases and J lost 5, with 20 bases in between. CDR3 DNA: TGTGCCAGCAGTCCTCAGGGGGGAGGTGGAATAGATACGCAGTATTTT. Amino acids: CASSPQGGGGIDTQYF.

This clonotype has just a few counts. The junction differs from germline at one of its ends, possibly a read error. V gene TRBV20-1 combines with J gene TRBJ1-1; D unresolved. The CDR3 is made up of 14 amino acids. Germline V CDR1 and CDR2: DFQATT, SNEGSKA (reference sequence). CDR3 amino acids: CSARAGLMNTEAFF. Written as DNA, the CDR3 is TGCAGTGCTAGAGCAGGCCTTATGAATACTGAAGCTTTCTTT.

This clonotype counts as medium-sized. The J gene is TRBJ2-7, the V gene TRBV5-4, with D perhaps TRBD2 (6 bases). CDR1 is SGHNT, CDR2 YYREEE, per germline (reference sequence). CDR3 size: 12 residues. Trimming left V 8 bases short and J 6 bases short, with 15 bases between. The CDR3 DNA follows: TGTGCCAGTGCGGGGACCCCCGGCGAGCAGTACGTC. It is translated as CASAGTPGEQYV.

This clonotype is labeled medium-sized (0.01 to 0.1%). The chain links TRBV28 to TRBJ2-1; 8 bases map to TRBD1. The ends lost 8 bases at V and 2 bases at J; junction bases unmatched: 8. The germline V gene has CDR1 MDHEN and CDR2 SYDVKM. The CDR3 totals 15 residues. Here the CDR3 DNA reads TGTGCCAGCCTCGACAGGGGTCTCCCCTACAATGAGCAGTTCTTC. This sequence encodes CASLDRGLPYNEQFF.

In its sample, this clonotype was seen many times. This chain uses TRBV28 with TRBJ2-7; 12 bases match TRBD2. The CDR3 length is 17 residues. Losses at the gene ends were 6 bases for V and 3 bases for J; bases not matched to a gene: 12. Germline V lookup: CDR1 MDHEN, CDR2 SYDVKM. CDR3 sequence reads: CASSRPSGRDYNYEQYF. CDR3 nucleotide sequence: TGTGCCAGCAGCCGCCCTAGCGGGAGGGATTACAACTACGAGCAGTACTTC.

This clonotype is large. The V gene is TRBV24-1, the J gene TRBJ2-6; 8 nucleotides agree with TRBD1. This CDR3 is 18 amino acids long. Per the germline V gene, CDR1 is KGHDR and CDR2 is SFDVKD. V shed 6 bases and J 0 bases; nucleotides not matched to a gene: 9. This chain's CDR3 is CATSNVRQGSSGANVLTF. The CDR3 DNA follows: TGTGCCACCAGTAACGTACGACAGGGGAGCTCTGGGGCCAACGTCCTGACTTTC.

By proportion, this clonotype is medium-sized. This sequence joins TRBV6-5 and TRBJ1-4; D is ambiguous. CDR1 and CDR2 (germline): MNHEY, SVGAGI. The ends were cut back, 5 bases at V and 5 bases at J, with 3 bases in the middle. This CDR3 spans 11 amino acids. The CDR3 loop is CASSENEKLFF. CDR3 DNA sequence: TGTGCCAGCAGTGAAAATGAAAAACTGTTTTTT.

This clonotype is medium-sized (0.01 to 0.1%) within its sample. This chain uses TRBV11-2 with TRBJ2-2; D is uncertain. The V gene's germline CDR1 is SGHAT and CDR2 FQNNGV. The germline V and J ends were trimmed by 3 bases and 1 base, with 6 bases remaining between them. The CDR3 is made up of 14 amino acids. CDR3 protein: CASSFELNTGELFF. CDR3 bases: TGTGCCAGCAGCTTTGAGCTGAACACCGGGGAGCTGTTTTTT.

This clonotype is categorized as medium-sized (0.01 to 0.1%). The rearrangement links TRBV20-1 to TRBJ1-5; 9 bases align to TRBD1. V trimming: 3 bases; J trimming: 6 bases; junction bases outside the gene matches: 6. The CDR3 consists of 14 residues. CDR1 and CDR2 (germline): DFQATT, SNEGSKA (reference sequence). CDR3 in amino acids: CSARRQGVGQPQHF. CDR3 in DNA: TGCAGTGCTAGGAGACAGGGGGTTGGTCAGCCCCAGCATTTT.

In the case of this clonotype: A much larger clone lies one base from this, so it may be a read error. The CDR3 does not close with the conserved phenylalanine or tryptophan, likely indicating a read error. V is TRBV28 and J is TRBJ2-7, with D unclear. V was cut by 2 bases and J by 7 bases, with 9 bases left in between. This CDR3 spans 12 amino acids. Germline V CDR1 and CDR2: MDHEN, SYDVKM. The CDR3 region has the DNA TGTGCCAGCAGTTTACGGGTTAAGGAGCAGTACTCC. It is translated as CASSLRVKEQYS.

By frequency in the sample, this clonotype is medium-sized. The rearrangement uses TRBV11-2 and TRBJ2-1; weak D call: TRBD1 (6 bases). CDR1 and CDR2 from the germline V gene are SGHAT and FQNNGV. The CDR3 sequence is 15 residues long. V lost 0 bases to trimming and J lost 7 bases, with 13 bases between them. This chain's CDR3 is CASSLDAGARNEQFF. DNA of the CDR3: TGTGCCAGCAGCTTAGATGCAGGGGCGAGGAATGAGCAGTTCTTC.

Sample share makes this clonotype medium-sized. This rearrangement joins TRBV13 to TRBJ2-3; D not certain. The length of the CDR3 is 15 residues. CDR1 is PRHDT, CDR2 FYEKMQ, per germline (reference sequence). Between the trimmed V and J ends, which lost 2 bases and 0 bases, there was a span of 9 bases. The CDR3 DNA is TGTGCCAGCAGCTTACGGGTTACTAGCACAGATACGCAGTATTTT. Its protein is CASSLRVTSTDTQYF.

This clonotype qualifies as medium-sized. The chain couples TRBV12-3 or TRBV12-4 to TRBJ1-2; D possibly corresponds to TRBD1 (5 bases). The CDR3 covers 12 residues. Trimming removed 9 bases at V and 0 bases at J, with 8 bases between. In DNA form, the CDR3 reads TGTGCCAGTAAAGGGGCTAACTATGGCTACACCTTC. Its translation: CASKGANYGYTF.

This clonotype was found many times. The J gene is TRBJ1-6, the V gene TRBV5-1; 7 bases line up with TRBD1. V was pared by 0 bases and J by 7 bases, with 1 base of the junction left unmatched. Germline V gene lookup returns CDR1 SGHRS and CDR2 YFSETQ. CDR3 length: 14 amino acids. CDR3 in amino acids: CASSLAGQNSPLHF. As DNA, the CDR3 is TGCGCCAGCAGCTTGGCGGGACAGAATTCACCCCTCCACTTT. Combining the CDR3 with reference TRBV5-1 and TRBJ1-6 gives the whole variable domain KAGVTQTPRYLIKTRGQQVTLSCSPISGHRSVSWYQQTPGQGLQFLFEYFSETQRNKGNFPGRFSGRQFSNSRSEMNVSTLELGDSALYLCASSLAGQNSPLHFGNGTRLTVT.

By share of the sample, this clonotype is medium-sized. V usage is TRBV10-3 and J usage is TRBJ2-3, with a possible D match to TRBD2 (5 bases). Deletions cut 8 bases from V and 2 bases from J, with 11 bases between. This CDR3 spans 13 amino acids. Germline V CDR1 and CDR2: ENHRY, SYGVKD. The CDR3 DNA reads TGTGCCATCGGTCGGGGTTCCACAGATACGCAGTATTTT. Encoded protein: CAIGRGSTDTQYF.

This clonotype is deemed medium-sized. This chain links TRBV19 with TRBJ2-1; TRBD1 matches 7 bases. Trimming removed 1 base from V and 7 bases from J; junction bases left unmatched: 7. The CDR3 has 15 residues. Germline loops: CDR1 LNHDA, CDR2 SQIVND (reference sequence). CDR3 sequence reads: CASSIGAGGRNEQFF. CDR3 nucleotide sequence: TGTGCCAGTAGTATAGGAGCAGGGGGTAGAAATGAGCAGTTCTTC.